This is a list of T cell receptor beta chains from one sample in a study of CD8+ T cells in alopecia areata. Data came from immunoSEQ multiplex PCR; TCRdb stores just in-frame clones and leaves some out. The data contain around 160,000 clones, around 87% of them singletons. The source material was CD8+ T cells sorted from blood, sampled at week 0. Every receptor here comes from a human donor with alopecia areata. The CDR3 runs from the conserved cysteine through the conserved F or W. Each record gives: clone size, V gene, D gene, J gene, CDR3 DNA, CDR3 protein. The D gene is left open where the match is weak. Not every row has a clone size; where given, it reads once, few, many or a size class.

clone size: -
V gene: TRBV9
D gene: -
J gene: TRBJ2-7
CDR3 DNA: TGTGCCAGCAGCGATCCAAACAGGGCTTCCTACGAGCAGTACTTC
CDR3 protein: CASSDPNRASYEQYF

clone size: -
V gene: TRBV7-6
D gene: TRBD2
J gene: TRBJ2-7
CDR3 DNA: TGTGCCAGCGCCCCGGGTTCCCGGGGGGGCTCCTACGAGCAGTACTTC
CDR3 protein: CASAPGSRGGSYEQYF

clone size: once
V gene: TRBV4-1
D gene: -
J gene: TRBJ2-7
CDR3 DNA: TGCGCCAGCAGCCAAGGACGGGACCTTCCCTACGAGCAGTACTTC
CDR3 protein: CASSQGRDLPYEQYF

clone size: -
V gene: TRBV2
D gene: TRBD2
J gene: TRBJ2-3
CDR3 DNA: TGTGCCAGCAGTGACCTGACAGCGGGAACAGATACGCAGTATTTT
CDR3 protein: CASSDLTAGTDTQYF

clone size: -
V gene: TRBV11-2
D gene: TRBD1
J gene: TRBJ1-5
CDR3 DNA: TGTGCCAGCAGCGACTGGACAGGGGGCTCCAATCAGCCCCAGCATTTT
CDR3 protein: CASSDWTGGSNQPQHF

clone size: -
V gene: TRBV7-9
D gene: TRBD2
J gene: TRBJ2-1
CDR3 DNA: TGTGCCAGCAGCCTTCGTCAGCGGGAGGGCTACAATGAGCAGTTCTTC
CDR3 protein: CASSLRQREGYNEQFF

clone size: -
V gene: TRBV27
D gene: -
J gene: TRBJ2-5
CDR3 DNA: TGTGCCAGCAGTGCCCGCGGGTACCAAGAGACCCAGTACTTC
CDR3 protein: CASSARGYQETQYF

clone size: -
V gene: TRBV14
D gene: -
J gene: TRBJ2-3
CDR3 DNA: TGTGCCAGCAGCCAAGACTTCACAGATACGCAGTATTTT
CDR3 protein: CASSQDFTDTQYF

clone size: -
V gene: TRBV27
D gene: TRBD1
J gene: TRBJ1-2
CDR3 DNA: TGTGCCAGCAGTTTAACTCAGAACAGGGGCGGCTACACCTTC
CDR3 protein: CASSLTQNRGGYTF

clone size: -
V gene: TRBV7-6
D gene: -
J gene: TRBJ1-2
CDR3 DNA: TGTGCCAGCAGCATGGCCCCGGCCTATGGCTACACCTTC
CDR3 protein: CASSMAPAYGYTF

clone size: -
V gene: TRBV4-1
D gene: TRBD2
J gene: TRBJ2-2
CDR3 DNA: TGCGCCAGCAGCCAAGATCTAACTAGCGGGGGGGCCAGTGCCGGGGAGCTGTTTTTT
CDR3 protein: CASSQDLTSGGASAGELFF

clone size: -
V gene: TRBV27
D gene: -
J gene: TRBJ1-5
CDR3 DNA: TGTGCCAGCGCCGTGGGTCGCAATCAGCCCCAGCATTTT
CDR3 protein: CASAVGRNQPQHF

clone size: -
V gene: TRBV10-3
D gene: TRBD1
J gene: TRBJ1-1
CDR3 DNA: TGTGCCATCAGTGAGCCCCTCACAGGGGGGGGCACTGAAGCTTTCTTT
CDR3 protein: CAISEPLTGGGTEAFF

clone size: -
V gene: TRBV29-1
D gene: TRBD2
J gene: TRBJ2-1
CDR3 DNA: TGCAGCGTTGAGGTCAGGGAGGGAAATGAGCAGTTCTTC
CDR3 protein: CSVEVREGNEQFF

clone size: -
V gene: TRBV30
D gene: TRBD2
J gene: TRBJ2-1
CDR3 DNA: TGTGCCTGGAAAACCACTAGCGAGAATGAGCAGTTCTTC
CDR3 protein: CAWKTTSENEQFF

clone size: -
V gene: TRBV27
D gene: -
J gene: TRBJ2-2
CDR3 DNA: TGTGCCAGCAGTGGATGGGACACCGGGGAGCTGTTTTTT
CDR3 protein: CASSGWDTGELFF

clone size: -
V gene: TRBV13
D gene: -
J gene: TRBJ2-4
CDR3 DNA: TGTGCCAGCAGCTCCAGAGGGAGGGGGGTCAACATTCAGTACTTC
CDR3 protein: CASSSRGRGVNIQYF

clone size: -
V gene: TRBV28
D gene: -
J gene: TRBJ1-1
CDR3 DNA: TGTGCCAGCACCGAGTCGGGGGGCGACACTGAAGCTTTCTTT
CDR3 protein: CASTESGGDTEAFF

clone size: -
V gene: TRBV14
D gene: TRBD2
J gene: TRBJ2-1
CDR3 DNA: TGTGCCAGCAATTCGGCGGGAGGTTACAATGAGCAGTTCTTC
CDR3 protein: CASNSAGGYNEQFF

clone size: -
V gene: TRBV29-1
D gene: -
J gene: TRBJ2-7
CDR3 DNA: TGCAGCGTCCTCGGCTACGAGCAGTACTTC
CDR3 protein: CSVLGYEQYF

clone size: -
V gene: TRBV29-1
D gene: TRBD1
J gene: TRBJ1-2
CDR3 DNA: TGCAGCGTTGTGTCCATGGGACAGGTATTTGGCTACACCTTC
CDR3 protein: CSVVSMGQVFGYTF

clone size: -
V gene: TRBV27
D gene: TRBD2
J gene: TRBJ2-1
CDR3 DNA: TGTGCCAGCAGCGTATACCAATGGGGGGGAGACCTATTCTTC
CDR3 protein: CASSVYQWGGDLFF

clone size: -
V gene: TRBV6-6
D gene: -
J gene: TRBJ2-3
CDR3 DNA: TGTGCCAGCACCAATACAGGGAGGACAGATACGCAGTATTTT
CDR3 protein: CASTNTGRTDTQYF

clone size: -
V gene: TRBV5-1
D gene: TRBD2
J gene: TRBJ2-3
CDR3 DNA: TGCGCCAGCAGCTTAGGACTAGCGGGCACAGATACGCAGTATTTT
CDR3 protein: CASSLGLAGTDTQYF

clone size: -
V gene: TRBV18
D gene: TRBD1
J gene: TRBJ1-5
CDR3 DNA: TGTGCCAGCTCCCTCGGGACAGGGTTAGTCGACAATCAGCCCCAGCATTTT
CDR3 protein: CASSLGTGLVDNQPQHF

clone size: once
V gene: TRBV13
D gene: -
J gene: TRBJ2-1
CDR3 DNA: TGTGCCAGCAGCTTAGCGCTCGCAGGGGATGAGCAGTTCTTC
CDR3 protein: CASSLALAGDEQFF

clone size: -
V gene: TRBV18
D gene: TRBD1
J gene: TRBJ1-2
CDR3 DNA: TGTGCCAGCTCACCTGAGAGGGGGCCATATGGCTACACCTTC
CDR3 protein: CASSPERGPYGYTF

clone size: -
V gene: TRBV27
D gene: TRBD1
J gene: TRBJ2-7
CDR3 DNA: TGTGCCAGCAGTAAAAACAGGGGTGTAAAGAACTTC
CDR3 protein: CASSKNRGVKNF

clone size: -
V gene: TRBV7-9
D gene: -
J gene: TRBJ2-1
CDR3 DNA: TGTGCCAGCAGCTTCGGCTACGTATATGAGCAGTTCTTC
CDR3 protein: CASSFGYVYEQFF